This TCR beta chain was captured by sequencing in a study of vaccination and CD4 T cells after COVID-19. The assay that was used to sequence DNA from cultured CD4+ T cells was the Oncomine TCR Beta short-read assay. Via MiXCR, TCRdb re-called the PCR reads, giving one row per CDR3 protein. This sample yields over 20,000 distinct CDR3 sequences, of which 38% are seen a single time; roughly 20% belongs to the top ten. Germline V gives CDR1 ENHRY, CDR2 SYGVKD. The length of the CDR3 is 18 residues. V dropped 8 bases and J dropped 2; count of bases not matched to a gene: 16. This clonotype has just one count. Its antigen is not known. Treatment defined: approximately 11-day PBMC culture with coronavirus spike peptide pools or control peptides (ViraFEST assay).

The chain joins TRBV10-3 to TRBJ2-1, with TRBD2 matching 9 bases. The TCR was taken from a human donor who received a COVID-19 vaccine. The input for sequencing was CD4+ T cells from blood, cultured in vitro, taken before SARS-CoV-2 vaccination. CDR3 bases: TGTGCCATCTCACTCTCCCGGGGGGGACTAGCCACCTACAATGAGCAGTTCTTC. Translation: CAISLSRGGLATYNEQFF.